This T cell receptor (beta chain) stems from a study of T cell responses to AZD1222 COVID-19 vaccine. This clone showed up just once. The antigen is undetermined. The CDR3 runs 13 residues. Trimming stripped 1 base from V and 3 bases from J, with 3 bases between. Points from the study as a whole: Spike regions recognized by vaccine-associated CD4 TCRs spanned the protein, led by 160-218 and 743-854. Repertoire samples came only from after the peak T cell response. Nearly half of unique spike-specific TCRs reportedly avoided B.1.351 and B.1.1.7 mutated regions.

TCRdb's copy holds only in-frame clones and misses some; the assay was immunoSEQ multiplex PCR. The repertoire consists of about 120,000 clones, with roughly nine tenths occurring once and the leading ten covering more than 2.5%. This receptor was identified in an adult in good health. This material consisted of peripheral blood, taken on day 0 of AZD1222 vaccination. The chain employs TRBV12-3 or TRBV12-4 and TRBJ2-2; D call uncertain. CDR3 amino acids: CASSLVDTGELFF. The DNA of the CDR3 is TGTGCCAGCAGTTTAGTCGACACCGGGGAGCTGTTTTTT.